The 14 T cell receptor beta chains in this list originate from one sample, sequenced in a study of blood T cell repertoires in COVID-19 (dated by TCRdb to 2018 to 2020). The library was prepared using the immunoSEQ multiplex PCR assay. Held by TCRdb, this immuneACCESS table contains in-frame sequences only and omits some clones. Under half of the omission traces to an unresolved V gene where checked; the cause of the rest is unknown. Recorded for this sample are roughly 83,000 clones; more than 85% of them occurred a single time. Around 7.8% of the sample is in the top ten clones. The sequenced sample was peripheral blood. These receptors were obtained from a man older than 75 with active or convalescent COVID-19.

The J gene is TRBJ1-6, the V gene TRBV2, with a weak D call TRBD1 (5 bases). The length of the CDR3 is 15 residues. Per germline, CDR1 SNHLY and CDR2 FYNNEI. Trimming took off 6 bases at V and 5 bases at J, with 14 bases between the two ends. The CDR3 here is CASRAGQIDNSPLHF. CDR3 DNA: TGTGCCAGCAGGGCGGGGCAGATCGATAATTCACCCCTCCACTTT.

The CDR3 reads CSVSSGGGSPLHF. The CDR3 coding sequence is TGCAGCGTTTCATCAGGGGGCGGTTCACCCCTCCACTTT. The chain has TRBV29-1 and TRBJ1-6; 8 bases are a match to TRBD1. The trim removed 5 bases at V and 9 bases at J, leaving 6 bases unmatched. The CDR3 is 13 amino acids. Germline V lookup: CDR1 SQVTM, CDR2 ANQGSEA.

This clone was recorded only once. The rearrangement joins TRBV4-1 to TRBJ2-2, with a tentative D call TRBD1 (5 bases). The CDR3 has 17 amino acids. V gave up 1 base and J gave up 6 bases, with 18 bases separating them. CDR1 is MGHRA and CDR2 is YSYEKL in the germline V gene. The CDR3 DNA reads as TGCGCCAGCAGCCAAGCTTCGTCCAGGGTATATTCCGGGGAGCTGTTTTTT. Amino acid sequence: CASSQASSRVYSGELFF.

The chain employs TRBV29-1 and TRBJ1-2, with D uncertain. V was clipped by 1 base and J by 7 bases, with 10 bases between them. Looked up from germline, CDR1 is SQVTM and CDR2 is ANQGSEA. This CDR3 comprises 12 residues. The CDR3 DNA sequence: TGCAGCGTTGAAGCCGGGTCGGGTGGCTACACCTTC. Translation: CSVEAGSGGYTF.

The chain is built from TRBV5-1 and TRBJ2-5; TRBD1 might be the D (5 bases). Germline CDR1 reads SGHRS; CDR2 reads YFSETQ. The CDR3 extends over 14 amino acids. Trimming removed 2 bases from V and 1 base from J, with 9 bases in between. CDR3 in DNA: TGCGCCAGCAGCTTAAAGGGGCTCCAAGAGACCCAGTACTTC. Protein sequence: CASSLKGLQETQYF.

In DNA form, the CDR3 reads TGTGCCAGCAGTTTCGGTTACGAGCAGTACGTC. Encoded protein: CASSFGYEQYV. This chain uses TRBV12-3 or TRBV12-4 with TRBJ2-7; D gene unclear. Trimming cost V 3 bases and J 4 bases, with 4 bases left between them. This CDR3 spans 11 amino acids.

The DNA for the CDR3 is TGCGCCAGCAGCCCCGGGGTCACAGATACGCAGTATTTT. It encodes CASSPGVTDTQYF. The chain has TRBV5-1 and TRBJ2-3; perhaps TRBD2 as D (5 bases). Germline values: CDR1 SGHRS, CDR2 YFSETQ. CDR3 length equals 13 residues. The V and J ends lost 4 bases and 2 bases respectively, with 8 bases between them.

The chain employs TRBV18 and TRBJ2-2; the match to TRBD1 covers 7 bases. The V gene end was trimmed by 5 bases and the J gene end by 1 base; junction bases not matched to a gene: 4. The CDR3 runs to 15 residues. Germline CDR1 and CDR2: KGHSH and LQKENI. Written as DNA, the CDR3 is TGTGCCAGCTCATCGACAGGGTGGAACACCGGGGAGCTGTTTTTT. It is translated as CASSSTGWNTGELFF.

V is TRBV28 and J is TRBJ2-7; 8 positions agree with TRBD1. With V trimmed by 5 bases and J by 0 bases, 3 bases remained unmatched. Germline values: CDR1 MDHEN, CDR2 SYDVKM. The CDR3 spans 14 residues. The DNA of the CDR3 is TGTGCCAGCAGTGCAACAGGGGGCTCCTACGAGCAGTACGTC. Its translation is CASSATGGSYEQYV.

The chain carries TRBV6-1 and TRBJ1-1; the D is unclear. Trimming took 3 bases from V and 6 from J, leaving 8 bases between them. Germline V lookup: CDR1 MNHNS, CDR2 SASEGT. The CDR3 length is 12 residues. CDR3: CASSDVLPEAFF. CDR3 sequence (DNA): TGTGCCAGCAGTGATGTTCTACCTGAAGCTTTCTTT.

The chain is built from TRBV29-1 and TRBJ1-2; D is unresolved. V lost 4 bases, J lost 2 bases, and 11 bases lay in between. The CDR3 totals 13 residues. CDR1 and CDR2 (germline): SQVTM, ANQGSEA. CDR3 sequence reads: CSVGRHSNYGYTF. CDR3 coding DNA: TGCAGCGTTGGTAGACACTCAAACTATGGCTACACCTTC. The full variable domain, in which reference TRBV29-1 and TRBJ1-2 provide the parts outside the CDR3, is SAVISQKPSRDICQRGTSLTIQCQVDSQVTMMFWYRQQPGQSLTLIATANQGSEATYESGFVIDKFPISRPNLTFSTLTVSNMSPEDSSIYLCSVGRHSNYGYTFGSGTRLTVV.

The chain uses TRBV4-1 and TRBJ1-3, with D perhaps matching TRBD1 (6 bases). V was pared by 1 base and J by 2 bases, with 9 bases between. Looked up from germline, CDR1 is MGHRA and CDR2 is YSYEKL. This CDR3 spans 15 amino acids. The CDR3 nucleotides read TGCGCCAGCAGCCAAGGGACAGTGGCTGGAAACACCATATATTTT. Translation: CASSQGTVAGNTIYF.

The V and J genes are TRBV10-2 and TRBJ1-1; D possibly corresponds to TRBD1 (5 bases). Germline CDR1 reads WSHSY; CDR2 reads SAAADI. The CDR3 is made up of 14 amino acids. V was trimmed by 3 bases and J by 1 base, leaving 9 bases between them. CDR3 DNA: TGCGCCAGCAGTGAAAGGGGAAAGAACACTGAAGCTTTCTTT. Translation gives CASSERGKNTEAFF.

The rearrangement links TRBV6-5 to TRBJ1-1; the match to TRBD1 covers 9 bases. The CDR3 sequence is 15 residues long. The V and J ends lost 6 bases and 3 bases, in that order; junction bases with no gene match: 8. Germline V gives CDR1 MNHEY, CDR2 SVGAGI. The CDR3 region is CASRARDRDDTEAFF. CDR3 nucleotide sequence: TGTGCCAGCAGGGCTAGGGACAGGGACGACACTGAAGCTTTCTTT.